This TCR beta chain was documented in a study of early T cells in non-severe SARS-CoV-2 infection. The CDR3 length is 16 residues. The ends lost 7 bases at V and 5 bases at J; junction bases unmatched: 12. From germline, CDR1 is SGHNT and CDR2 YENEEA. The sample holds many counts of this clonotype. Its cognate antigen is unknown. TCRdb reprocessed the 5' RACE reads with MiXCR, giving one entry per CDR3 protein. This sample yields tens of thousands of distinct CDR3 sequences, of which approximately 6.1% are seen a single time; 3.4% belongs to the top ten. Points from the study as a whole: VDJdb matching skewed toward anti-spike CD8 responses, missing private and CD4 specificities.

The sample consisted of whole blood, taken at baseline. This chain joins TRBV11-3 and TRBJ2-2; 8 nucleotides match TRBD1. The sequence came from an adult who was a healthcare worker with PCR-confirmed SARS-CoV-2 infection or an uninfected control (not recorded which). The CDR3 DNA reads TGTGCCAGCACCTACACCGGGACAGGACGAACCGGGGAGCTGTTTTTT. Encoded protein: CASTYTGTGRTGELFF.